This T cell receptor beta chain was obtained from a study of OX40 agonist ivuxolimab in advanced cancers. The CDR3 has 14 amino acids. From germline, CDR1 is MNHEY and CDR2 SMNVEV (reference sequence). After removal of 6 bases from V and 6 bases from J, the junction contained 5 bases not matched to a gene. In its sample, this clone was seen once. The method was immunoSEQ multiplex PCR; TCRdb's version includes in-frame clones alone and lacks a portion of them. Here the sample spans under 80,000 clones, approximately 86% being singletons. The specimen comprised CD4+ or CD8+ T cells sorted from blood, sampled in a trial of the OX40 agonist ivuxolimab. The rearrangement links TRBV27 to TRBJ1-2; 12 bases are a match to TRBD1. This receptor was identified in an adult with an advanced solid tumor such as melanoma, head and neck, liver or kidney cancer. This chain's CDR3 is CASRGQGAWDGYTF. The CDR3, as DNA: TGTGCCAGCAGGGGACAGGGGGCTTGGGATGGCTACACCTTC.